Presented here are 12 T cell receptor beta chains from one specimen sequenced in a study of shared clonotypes between healthy human individuals. Generated by immunoSEQ multiplex PCR, the TCRdb table keeps only in-frame clones and is missing some. The repertoire has a few hundred thousand clones, 70% to 80% of them found once; the top ten carry about 12%. The sequencing input was PBMCs. The receptors originated from a middle-aged woman in good health. Some clones in this sample may be carry-over from other donors' samples.

The genes are TRBV18 and TRBJ1-4, with 9 bases lining up with TRBD1. Germline V gives CDR1 KGHSH, CDR2 LQKENI. The CDR3 covers 15 residues. With 2 bases clipped from V and 7 bases from J, the junction kept 5 bases outside the gene matches. CDR3 residues: CASSPWGQGGEKLFF. The CDR3, as DNA: TGTGCCAGCTCACCATGGGGACAGGGAGGTGAAAAACTGTTTTTT.

J is TRBJ1-3 and V is TRBV29-1; D is possibly TRBD1 (6 bases). Germline CDR1 is SQVTM and CDR2 is ANQGSEA. This CDR3 spans 11 amino acids. V was pared by 7 bases and J by 4 bases, with 8 bases between. The CDR3 reads CSGGLGNTIYF. DNA for the CDR3: TGCAGCGGGGGGCTCGGAAACACCATATATTTT.

About this clone: This may stem from a read error, because a much larger clone lies one nucleotide away. The rearrangement joins TRBV27 to TRBJ2-1; 11 nucleotides match TRBD2. Germline assignment: CDR1 MNHEY and CDR2 SMNVEV (reference sequence). This CDR3 has 15 amino acids. CDR3 loop: CANSLLTSGSHEQFF. In DNA form, the CDR3 reads TGTGCCAACAGTTTATTAACTAGCGGGAGTCATGAGCAGTTCTTC.

The V call is TRBV18, the J call TRBJ1-5, with D perhaps matching TRBD1 (5 bases). Per germline, CDR1 KGHSH and CDR2 LQKENI. Trimming pared 4 bases from V and 8 bases from J, leaving 18 bases between. The CDR3 is 15 amino acids. CDR3 in DNA: TGTGCCAGCTCACAGGGACCCCTCGATGAAAAGCCCCAGCATTTT. It translates to CASSQGPLDEKPQHF.

Details on this clone: Possible read error: a much larger clone is one base away. No conserved phenylalanine or tryptophan ends this CDR3, so it is likely a read error. The J gene is TRBJ1-2, the V gene TRBV29-1; no reliable D call. The CDR3 contains 11 residues. Germline assignment: CDR1 SQVTM and CDR2 ANQGSEA. V lost 5 bases to trimming and J lost 3 bases, with 7 bases between them. The DNA for the CDR3 is TGCAGCGTTTTGACCCACTATGGCTACACCCTC. Its protein is CSVLTHYGYTL.

The chain recombines TRBV28 with TRBJ2-7, with unresolved D. Per the germline V gene, CDR1 is MDHEN and CDR2 is SYDVKM. This CDR3 is built from 15 residues. With 7 bases removed from V and 5 bases from J, the gap between germline ends came to 21 bases. CDR3 bases: TGTGCCAGCAATCCTCCCACGGTTTTGAAGAACGAGCAGTACTTC. It translates to CASNPPTVLKNEQYF. The complete variable domain, with remaining parts taken from reference TRBV28 and TRBJ2-7, reads DVKVTQSSRYLVKRTGEKVFLECVQDMDHENMFWYRQDPGLGLRLIYFSYDVKMKEKGDIPEGYSVSREKKERFSLILESASTNQTSMYLCASNPPTVLKNEQYFGPGTRLTVT.

The chain links TRBV7-9 to TRBJ1-5; no firm D call. V gave up 1 base and J gave up 7 bases, with 14 bases separating them. The CDR3 is made up of 15 amino acids. From germline, CDR1 is SEHNR and CDR2 FQNEAQ (reference sequence). The CDR3 region is CASSLDSSRIQPQHF. CDR3 sequence (DNA): TGTGCCAGCAGCTTAGACAGTTCCCGGATCCAGCCCCAGCATTTT.

The V and J genes are TRBV28 and TRBJ1-5, with D maybe TRBD1 (6 bases). CDR3 length equals 13 residues. CDR1 and CDR2 from the germline V gene are MDHEN and SYDVKM. The ends were cut back, 7 bases at V and 7 bases at J, with 14 bases in the middle. The CDR3 protein is CASIRGGGQPQHF. CDR3 bases: TGTGCCAGCATCAGAGGTGGGGGCCAGCCCCAGCATTTT.

CDR3 sequence: CASSQGVPSLNTEAFF. Here the CDR3 DNA reads TGCGCCAGCAGCCAGGGGGTCCCCTCCTTGAACACTGAAGCTTTCTTT. The rearrangement uses TRBV5-1 and TRBJ1-1; TRBD1 matches at 7 bases. There are 16 residues in the CDR3. Germline V gene lookup returns CDR1 SGHRS and CDR2 YFSETQ. Losses at the gene ends were 4 bases for V and 0 bases for J; bases not matched to a gene: 9.

The chain links TRBV11-3 to TRBJ2-5; tentatively, D is TRBD2 (6 bases). This CDR3 has 13 residues. Trimming pared 4 bases from V and 5 bases from J, leaving 11 bases between. Germline CDR1 and CDR2: SGHNT and YENEEA. CDR3 DNA sequence: TGTGCCAGCAGCTATCTAGCGTCGGAGACCCAGTACTTC. It is translated as CASSYLASETQYF.

This clone has a single count. This likely came from a read error, as a far larger clone is one base away. This chain joins TRBV2 and TRBJ2-3, with a tentative D call TRBD1 (5 bases). Looked up from germline, CDR1 is SNHLY and CDR2 is FYNNEI. This CDR3 has 14 residues. CDR3 nucleotides: TGTGCCAGCCGCGACAGCCTCTACACAGATATGCAGTATTTT. It is translated as CASRDSLYTDMQYF.

With regard to this clone: A read error may account for a junction end that differs from germline. This chain uses TRBV5-8 with TRBJ1-1, with D possibly being TRBD1 (5 bases). This CDR3 spans 14 amino acids. The germline V gene encodes CDR1 SGHTS and CDR2 YDEGEE. The CDR3 nucleotides are TGTGCCAGCAGCTTGGTGGGGGGGAACGCTGAAGCTTTCTTT. As protein: CASSLVGGNAEAFF.